This T cell receptor (beta chain) was identified during a study of liver allograft versus peripheral blood T cells. Whole-study context: Recipients' peripheral blood T cell receptor repertoires were compared with those in transplanted livers. Study-wide results and limits: Intragraft T cell receptor repertoires of liver allografts were reportedly distinct from those in peripheral blood.

A single record per CDR3 protein comes from TCRdb applying MiXCR to the reads. Of about 10,000 distinct CDR3 sequences in the sample, about a fifth were seen once. The CDR3 contains 16 residues. V lost 4 bases to trimming and J lost 2 bases; unmatched junction nucleotides: 7. In germline, CDR1 is MNHEY, CDR2 SVGEGT. In regard to this clonotype: Its antigen is unidentified.

This clonotype was obtained from a human patient who had a liver transplant. Part of the T cell pool may stem from the graft donor. V and J are TRBV6-2 or TRBV6-3 and TRBJ2-7, with 11 positions matching TRBD2. The CDR3: CASSLIAGGTAYEQYF. CDR3 sequence (DNA): TGTGCCAGCAGTTTAATAGCGGGGGGGACCGCCTACGAGCAGTACTTC.